This T cell receptor beta chain was sequenced in a study of cytomegalovirus exposure and HLA in healthy donors. General study results and limits: Later analysis showed most CMV-associated TCR beta chains appearing HLA-restricted. CMV serostatus was the only recorded immune exposure for donors. Overall, roughly 160 TCR beta chains were annotated as cytomegalovirus-associated.

Primers included in the PCR were 60 Vbeta and 13 Jbeta primers. Profiling relied on immunoSEQ multiplex PCR, and the TCRdb table lists in-frame clones only, not all of them. The top ten hold roughly 7.8% of the sample, which has about 150,000 clones, 80% to 85% seen once. The V gene's germline CDR1 is MDHEN and CDR2 SYDVKM. This CDR3 spans 16 amino acids. V gave up 2 bases and J gave up 0 bases, with 8 bases separating them. Comment on this clone: Its antigen remains unidentified.

V is TRBV28 and J is TRBJ1-6; D is undetermined. Sequencing used PBMCs. This TCR was recovered from a woman aged 50 to 65 in good health and CMV-seropositive. The CDR3 bases are TGTGCCAGCAGTTTAGGGGAGGGCTCCTATAATTCACCCCTCCACTTT. It translates to CASSLGEGSYNSPLHF.